These 21 T cell receptor beta chains were all obtained from the same sample, sequenced in a study of blood T cell repertoires in COVID-19. Measured with immunoSEQ multiplex PCR; TCRdb has only the in-frame clones, and not every one. The sample has more than 95,000 clones, roughly 83% seen once. The sequenced sample was peripheral blood. These receptor sequences come from a human donor in a cohort sampled during active COVID-19.

This clone was detected only once. V gene TRBV11-2 combines with J gene TRBJ2-2; TRBD1 agrees at 7 bases. V lost 3 bases, J lost 0 bases, and 7 bases stayed unmatched. The V gene's germline CDR1 is SGHAT and CDR2 FQNNGV. The CDR3 has 17 residues. The CDR3 DNA reads as TGTGCCAGCAGCTTGGGTCGACAGGGAGCGAACACCGGGGAGCTGTTTTTT. It yields the protein CASSLGRQGANTGELFF.

This clone was seen just once. The V and J genes are TRBV6-2 or TRBV6-3 and TRBJ1-1, with D possibly being TRBD1 (5 bases). Germline V gene sequence: CDR1 MNHEY, CDR2 SVGEGT. The CDR3 consists of 15 residues. Between the trimmed V and J ends, which lost 4 bases and 8 bases, there was a span of 20 bases. CDR3 sequence reads: CASSFSVPGLPEAFF. The CDR3 DNA is TGTGCCAGCAGTTTCTCCGTGCCGGGACTGCCAGAAGCTTTCTTT.

Here the CDR3 DNA reads TGCGCCAGCAGCGTGGAGGCCAACGGGGCCTACGAGCAGTACTTC. This translates into CASSVEANGAYEQYF. The chain employs TRBV5-1 and TRBJ2-7; perhaps TRBD2 as D (5 bases). From germline, CDR1 is SGHRS and CDR2 YFSETQ. V was trimmed by 4 bases and J by 2 bases, leaving 16 bases between them. CDR3 size: 15 residues.

This rearrangement joins TRBV2 to TRBJ2-1, with 13 bases matching TRBD2. Trimming took 9 bases from V and 7 from J; bases not matched to a gene: 6. Germline CDR1 and CDR2: SNHLY and FYNNEI. The CDR3 contains 14 residues. CDR3 in amino acids: CASLEGLAGNEQFF. The CDR3 bases are TGTGCCAGTTTAGAGGGACTAGCGGGAAATGAGCAGTTCTTC.

This clone was detected only once. This chain connects TRBV5-5 to TRBJ2-1; TRBD2 matches 11 bases. Germline CDR1 and CDR2: SGHKS and YYEKEE (reference sequence). This CDR3 spans 15 amino acids. Unmatched junction bases numbered 3, after V lost 4 bases and J lost 3 bases. DNA of the CDR3: TGTGCCAGCAGCATGGGACTAGCGGACTACAATGAGCAGTTCTTC. Amino acid sequence: CASSMGLADYNEQFF.

The rearrangement joins TRBV9 to TRBJ2-7; 9 bases agree with TRBD2. Germline V gene data show CDR1 as SGDLS and CDR2 as YYNGEE. The J segment lost 4 bases and the V segment lost 1 base, leaving 6 bases of the junction unmatched. The CDR3 runs to 15 residues. The chain's CDR3 is CASSVSPSGDYEQYF. In DNA, the CDR3 is TGTGCCAGCAGCGTATCCCCTAGCGGGGATTACGAGCAGTACTTC. Full variable domain (rest looked up from reference TRBV9 and TRBJ2-7): DSGVTQTPKHLITATGQRVTLRCSPRSGDLSVYWYQQSLDQGLQFLIQYYNGEERAKGNILERFSAQQFPDLHSELNLSSLELGDSALYFCASSVSPSGDYEQYFGPGTRLTVT.

A word on this clone: The same CDR3 can be traced to other DNA sequences in this sample. The chain uses TRBV19 and TRBJ2-3, with 8 bases fitting TRBD1. This CDR3 has 15 residues. The germline V gene has CDR1 LNHDA and CDR2 SQIVND (reference sequence). Losses at the gene ends were 1 base for V and 3 bases for J; bases not matched to a gene: 3. In DNA form, the CDR3 reads TGTGCCAGTAGTATAGGGCAGGGGGCAACAGATACGCAGTATTTT. Translated, it gives CASSIGQGATDTQYF.

The J gene is TRBJ2-7, the V gene TRBV2, with 9 bases identical to TRBD1. V trimming: 2 bases; J trimming: 3 bases; junction bases outside the gene matches: 5. Germline V CDR1 and CDR2: SNHLY, FYNNEI. This CDR3 is 15 amino acids long. The CDR3 bases are TGTGCCAGCAGTGAAACGCCGGGACAGGGCTACGAGCAGTACTTC. Encoded protein: CASSETPGQGYEQYF.

The DNA of the CDR3 is TGTGCCAGCAGTGATATCGCCCTAGCGGGAGCGAGCTCCTACAATGAGCAGTTCTTC. This encodes CASSDIALAGASSYNEQFF. This chain connects TRBV2 to TRBJ2-1; 10 bases fit TRBD2. The V and J ends lost 3 bases and 0 bases, in that order; junction bases with no gene match: 11. The germline V gene has CDR1 SNHLY and CDR2 FYNNEI. The CDR3 sequence is 19 residues long. The variable domain in full, with the rest retrieved from reference TRBV2 and TRBJ2-1, is EPEVTQTPSHQVTQMGQEVILRCVPISNHLYFYWYRQILGQKVEFLVSFYNNEISEKSEIFDDQFSVERPDGSNFTLKIRSTKLEDSAMYFCASSDIALAGASSYNEQFFGPGTRLTVL.

V gene TRBV5-4 combines with J gene TRBJ1-2; 7 bases map to TRBD1. J lost 6 bases, V lost 4 bases, and 15 bases had no gene match. The germline gives CDR1 SGHNT, CDR2 YYREEE (reference sequence). The CDR3 sequence is 16 residues long. CDR3 protein: CASSRGGAGRRDGYTF. CDR3 DNA sequence: TGTGCCAGCAGCAGAGGGGGCGCGGGTCGGCGCGATGGCTACACCTTC.

The rearrangement joins TRBV30 to TRBJ1-1; 9 bases map to TRBD1. Germline V gives CDR1 GTSNPN, CDR2 SVGIG (reference sequence). Trimming at V came to 4 bases and at J to 6 bases, leaving 3 bases not matched to a gene. The CDR3 totals 12 residues. The CDR3 DNA reads as TGTGCCTGGATGGGACAGGGCCCTGAAGCTTTCTTT. This sequence encodes CAWMGQGPEAFF.

The rearrangement joins TRBV11-3 to TRBJ2-7; tentative D call: TRBD2 (5 bases). The V and J ends lost 2 bases and 3 bases respectively, with 23 bases between them. This CDR3 is 18 amino acids long. From germline, CDR1 is SGHNT and CDR2 YENEEA. CDR3: CASSLSAGRGSADYEQYF. In DNA form, the CDR3 reads TGTGCCAGCAGCTTAAGCGCGGGTCGTGGGAGCGCAGACTACGAGCAGTACTTC.

This clone has just a few counts. This chain connects TRBV7-9 to TRBJ1-5; D may be TRBD1 (6 bases). This CDR3 region has 15 residues. Trimming stripped 2 bases from V and 4 bases from J, with 12 bases between. CDR1 SEHNR and CDR2 FQNEAQ come from the germline V gene (reference sequence). The CDR3 loop reads CASSLSGTLNQPQHF. CDR3 bases: TGTGCCAGCAGCTTATCCGGGACACTGAATCAGCCCCAGCATTTT.

The J gene is TRBJ2-7, the V gene TRBV28; maybe TRBD1 (6 bases). V lost 5 bases to trimming and J lost 3 bases, with 11 bases between them. This CDR3 spans 13 amino acids. CDR1 is MDHEN, CDR2 SYDVKM, per germline. The CDR3 here is CASSPTGFYEQYF. CDR3 DNA: TGTGCCAGCAGTCCCACAGGGTTCTACGAGCAGTACTTC. Variable domain in full (rest from reference TRBV28 and TRBJ2-7): DVKVTQSSRYLVKRTGEKVFLECVQDMDHENMFWYRQDPGLGLRLIYFSYDVKMKEKGDIPEGYSVSREKKERFSLILESASTNQTSMYLCASSPTGFYEQYFGPGTRLTVT.

The V gene is TRBV7-2, the J gene TRBJ2-1; TRBD2 aligns across 8 bases. This CDR3 has 17 amino acids. Germline V gives CDR1 SGHTA, CDR2 FQGNSA. V trimming: 0 bases; J trimming: 2 bases; junction bases outside the gene matches: 6. The CDR3 region is CASSLAGTSGPYNEQFF. The CDR3 DNA sequence: TGTGCCAGCAGCTTAGCGGGAACTAGCGGACCCTACAATGAGCAGTTCTTC.

The rearrangement joins TRBV25-1 to TRBJ2-3; the match to TRBD2 covers 11 bases. With V trimmed by 3 bases and J by 4 bases, 12 bases remained unmatched. CDR3 length equals 18 residues. The germline gives CDR1 MGHDK, CDR2 SYGVNS. The CDR3 loop is CASSDKLAGVITSDTQYF. The CDR3 region has the DNA TGTGCCAGCAGTGATAAACTAGCGGGAGTAATTACCTCAGATACGCAGTATTTT. Looking up the rest from reference TRBV25-1 and TRBJ2-3 gives the full variable domain: EADIYQTPRYLVIGTGKKITLECSQTMGHDKMYWYQQDPGMELHLIHYSYGVNSTEKGDLSSESTVSRIRTEHFPLTLESARPSHTSQYLCASSDKLAGVITSDTQYFGPGTRLTVL.

The chain links TRBV6-5 to TRBJ2-1, with D perhaps matching TRBD2 (5 bases). V was cut by 0 bases and J by 2 bases, with 8 bases left in between. The CDR3 totals 15 residues. The germline CDR1 and CDR2 sequences are MNHEY and SVGAGI. For the CDR3, the DNA is TGTGCCAGCAGTTACTCCGAGGGTCCCTACAATGAGCAGTTCTTC. Protein sequence: CASSYSEGPYNEQFF.

This chain joins TRBV19 and TRBJ2-3, with 9 bases lining up with TRBD2. Germline V gene data show CDR1 as LNHDA and CDR2 as SQIVND (reference sequence). This CDR3 has 17 amino acids. V shed 4 bases, J shed 3 bases, and the junction held 11 bases outside the gene matches. The CDR3 nucleotides are TGTGCCAGTAGTACCCCCCGTAGCGGGAGTAGAACAGATACGCAGTATTTT. Amino acid sequence: CASSTPRSGSRTDTQYF.

The chain has TRBV10-1 and TRBJ1-6; maybe TRBD1 (6 bases). Germline-derived CDR1 and CDR2 are WNHNN and SYGVQD (reference sequence). This CDR3 is 17 amino acids long. Trimming pared 6 bases from V and 12 bases from J, leaving 27 bases between. CDR3 in amino acids: CASRWGPSRGQLRPLHF. CDR3 coding DNA: TGCGCCAGCAGGTGGGGCCCGTCCAGGGGTCAACTAAGACCCCTCCACTTT.

This clone was seen a few times. V and J are TRBV13 and TRBJ2-3; no definite D call. CDR1 is PRHDT and CDR2 is FYEKMQ in the germline V gene (reference sequence). Trimming removed 3 bases from V and 2 bases from J, with 6 bases in between. The CDR3 contains 13 residues. The CDR3 reads CASSLFSTDTQYF. The CDR3 DNA follows: TGTGCCAGCAGCTTGTTCTCCACAGATACGCAGTATTTT.

The chain has TRBV6-2 or TRBV6-3 and TRBJ2-1; a weak D match, TRBD2 (5 bases). V was pared by 6 bases and J by 0 bases, with 12 bases between. Germline-derived CDR1 and CDR2 are MNHEY and SVGEGT. This CDR3 is 15 amino acids long. CDR3 residues: CASSSRRSSYNEQFF. The CDR3 bases are TGTGCCAGCAGCTCACGGAGGAGCTCCTACAATGAGCAGTTCTTC.